This TCR beta chain was obtained from a study of blood T cells in healthy people across ages. The study's findings and limits: Strong correlation was found linking TCR beta diversity to naive T cell percentage. Older age went with lower TCR beta diversity per million T cells, in a roughly linear way.

CDR3 length: 15 amino acids. The V and J ends lost 5 bases and 10 bases respectively, with 18 bases between them. Germline CDR1 reads SNHLY; CDR2 reads FYNNEI. Samples had at least 6.5 million PBMCs isolated from them. A second PCR of about 7 to 12 cycles used a sample-barcoded 5' primer and a J-beta primer mix. TCRdb ran MiXCR on the 5' RACE reads and lists one entry per CDR3 protein. The sample carries 590,000 or so distinct CDR3 sequences, 25% to 35% recorded once. This clonotype was detected a few times. Its antigen is not identified. The receptor's source is a woman older than 75 in good health. The chain combines TRBV2 with TRBJ1-6, with D possibly being TRBD1 (6 bases). Sequencing input: blood. CDR3 bases: TGTGCCAGCAGTCTCCAAACCAGGGGTTACTCACCCCTCCACTTT. Translating it yields CASSLQTRGYSPLHF.